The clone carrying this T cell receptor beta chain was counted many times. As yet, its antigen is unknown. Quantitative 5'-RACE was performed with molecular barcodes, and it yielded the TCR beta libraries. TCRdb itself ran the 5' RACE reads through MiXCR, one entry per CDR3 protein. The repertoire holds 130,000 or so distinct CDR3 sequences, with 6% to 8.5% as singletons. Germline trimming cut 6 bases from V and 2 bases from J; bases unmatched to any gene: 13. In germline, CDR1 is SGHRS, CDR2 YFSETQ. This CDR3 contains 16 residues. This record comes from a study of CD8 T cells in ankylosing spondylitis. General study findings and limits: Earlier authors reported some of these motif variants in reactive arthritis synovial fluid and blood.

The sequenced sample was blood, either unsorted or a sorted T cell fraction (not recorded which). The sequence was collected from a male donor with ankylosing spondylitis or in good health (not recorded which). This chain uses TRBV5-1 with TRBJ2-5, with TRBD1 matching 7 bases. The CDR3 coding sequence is TGCGCCAGCACCACCAGGACAGGCGGAAAACAAGAGACCCAGTACTTC. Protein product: CASTTRTGGKQETQYF.